The 19 T cell receptor beta chains given below trace back to one sample, sequenced in a study of identical twins. TCRdb called the 5' RACE reads again in MiXCR, with one record for every CDR3 protein. The sample records over 550,000 distinct CDR3 sequences, about 7% being singletons. This sample was shared with a second study, whose subject was yellow fever vaccine responses in identical twins.

Input material: PBMCs. All receptors come from a woman younger than 35 in good health.

This clonotype showed up many times. The rearrangement joins TRBV5-1 to TRBJ2-6; D unresolved. The CDR3 has 13 residues. The V end lost 2 bases, the J end lost 3 bases, and 3 bases lay between the germline ends. In germline, CDR1 is SGHRS, CDR2 YFSETQ. CDR3: CASSFFGANVLTF. CDR3 nucleotides: TGCGCCAGCAGCTTCTTTGGGGCCAACGTCCTGACTTTC.

The chain links TRBV28 to TRBJ2-3; D gene unclear. The ends were cut back, 6 bases at V and 6 bases at J, with 10 bases in the middle. CDR1 and CDR2 (germline): MDHEN, SYDVKM. The CDR3 extends over 12 amino acids. CDR3 loop: CASRPDEDTQYF. In DNA form, the CDR3 reads TGTGCCAGCAGGCCAGACGAGGATACGCAGTATTTT.

This clonotype was found many times. The V call is TRBV7-2, the J call TRBJ2-1; TRBD2 is a possible D gene (5 bases). Germline-derived CDR1 and CDR2 are SGHTA and FQGNSA. This CDR3 has 15 residues. Trimming pared 6 bases from V and 0 bases from J, leaving 12 bases between. The CDR3 loop reads CASRPSGGSYNEQFF. The CDR3 DNA reads TGTGCCAGCAGGCCATCCGGAGGCTCCTACAATGAGCAGTTCTTC.

This chain connects TRBV28 to TRBJ2-7; 12 nucleotides line up with TRBD2. The CDR3 is made up of 15 amino acids. J lost 5 bases, V lost 6 bases, and 8 bases had no gene match. Germline assignment: CDR1 MDHEN and CDR2 SYDVKM. CDR3 loop: CASRRLAGAWDEQYF. In DNA form, the CDR3 reads TGTGCCAGCAGAAGACTAGCGGGAGCTTGGGACGAGCAGTACTTC.

This clonotype was counted only a few times. The gene calls are TRBV5-1 and TRBJ2-1, with D possibly matching TRBD1 (5 bases). With 0 bases removed from V and 4 bases from J, the gap between germline ends came to 11 bases. This CDR3 contains 15 residues. Germline V gene sequence: CDR1 SGHRS, CDR2 YFSETQ. The CDR3 reads CASSLEPGLYNEQFF. CDR3 DNA sequence: TGCGCCAGCAGCTTGGAACCAGGGCTATACAATGAGCAGTTCTTC. The whole variable domain, remainder taken from reference TRBV5-1 and TRBJ2-1, is KAGVTQTPRYLIKTRGQQVTLSCSPISGHRSVSWYQQTPGQGLQFLFEYFSETQRNKGNFPGRFSGRQFSNSRSEMNVSTLELGDSALYLCASSLEPGLYNEQFFGPGTRLTVL.

This clonotype appeared many times. The chain couples TRBV12-3 or TRBV12-4 to TRBJ2-1, with D possibly matching TRBD2 (6 bases). V lost 8 bases and J lost 0, with 11 bases in between. This CDR3 comprises 14 residues. The CDR3 region has the DNA TGTGCCAGCCAACCTAGCGACTCCTACAATGAGCAGTTCTTC. It is translated as CASQPSDSYNEQFF.

This chain joins TRBV12-3 or TRBV12-4 and TRBJ2-3; D tentatively fits TRBD1 or TRBD2 (5 bases each). The V end lost 3 bases, the J end lost 4 bases, and 14 bases lay between the germline ends. The CDR3 runs to 15 residues. DNA of the CDR3: TGTGCCAGCAGTTTCCTCTCGGGACGGGCAGATACGCAGTATTTT. Amino acids: CASSFLSGRADTQYF.

This clonotype was recorded at least ten times. The V gene is TRBV20-1, the J gene TRBJ2-2; D possibly uses TRBD1 or TRBD2 (7 bases each). The germline CDR1 and CDR2 sequences are DFQATT and SNEGSKA (reference sequence). The germline V and J ends were trimmed by 0 bases and 5 bases, with 16 bases remaining between them. The CDR3 is made up of 16 amino acids. DNA for the CDR3: TGCAGTGCTAGAGACCCTTCAGGGGGGGAGACCGGGGAGCTGTTTTTT. Its protein product is CSARDPSGGETGELFF.

The sample holds many counts of this clonotype. This chain's CDR3 is CASSLSGMVDEQFF. The CDR3 region has the DNA TGTGCCAGCAGTTTGTCGGGTATGGTCGATGAGCAGTTCTTC. The rearrangement uses TRBV12-3 or TRBV12-4 and TRBJ2-1; D remains ambiguous. V was cut by 3 bases and J by 8 bases, with 14 bases left in between. This CDR3 is 14 amino acids long.

This clonotype was seen ten or more times. V gene TRBV4-2 combines with J gene TRBJ1-6; no reliable D call. This CDR3 is 13 amino acids long. The ends were cut back, 2 bases at V and 8 bases at J, with 7 bases in the middle. Germline V CDR1 and CDR2: LGHNA, YNFKEQ. The CDR3 DNA reads TGTGCCAGCAGCCAACTCTCAGATTCACCCCTCCACTTT. This sequence encodes CASSQLSDSPLHF.

V gene TRBV12-3 or TRBV12-4 combines with J gene TRBJ1-3; a possible D gene is TRBD1 (6 bases). V lost 6 bases and J 5 bases, leaving 11 bases between the germline ends. The CDR3 length is 13 residues. The CDR3 region is CASSFGGRNTIYF. DNA of the CDR3: TGTGCCAGCAGCTTTGGGGGGCGAAACACCATATATTTT.

The V and J genes are TRBV4-2 and TRBJ2-7; TRBD1 might be the D (6 bases). V was pared by 0 bases and J by 3 bases, with 9 bases between. Germline lookup yields CDR1 LGHNA and CDR2 YNFKEQ. The CDR3 is made up of 14 amino acids. For the CDR3, the DNA is TGTGCCAGCAGCCAAGATTGGGACAACTACGAGCAGTACTTC. Amino acid sequence: CASSQDWDNYEQYF.

This clonotype was recorded at least ten times. This rearrangement joins TRBV4-1 to TRBJ1-3; D unresolved. The V end was cut by 0 bases, the J end by 1 base, with 7 bases between. The CDR3 extends over 15 amino acids. CDR1 and CDR2 (germline): MGHRA, YSYEKL. The DNA for the CDR3 is TGCGCCAGCAGCCAAGAAGAGTTTTCTGGAAACACCATATATTTT. Encoded protein: CASSQEEFSGNTIYF.

This clonotype has more than one count but fewer than ten. This sequence joins TRBV7-9 and TRBJ2-3; 8 positions agree with TRBD2. The V segment lost 7 bases and the J segment 4 bases; nucleotides outside the gene matches: 10. The CDR3 sequence is 15 residues long. Germline values: CDR1 SEHNR, CDR2 FQNEAQ (reference sequence). This CDR3 is CASKLAGSRADTQYF. The CDR3 DNA sequence: TGTGCCAGCAAATTAGCGGGGAGCAGGGCAGATACGCAGTATTTT.

The CDR3: CASSPSGGRTYNEQFF. CDR3 DNA: TGTGCCAGCAGTCCCAGTGGCGGGAGAACCTACAATGAGCAGTTCTTC. The chain carries TRBV12-3 or TRBV12-4 and TRBJ2-1; 7 bases are shared with TRBD2. The CDR3 has 16 residues. V gave up 5 bases and J gave up 2 bases; unmatched junction bases: 9.

This chain links TRBV20-1 with TRBJ1-6; D call uncertain. This CDR3 region has 16 residues. V was pared by 5 bases and J by 8 bases, with 22 bases between. Germline V gene lookup returns CDR1 DFQATT and CDR2 SNEGSKA (reference sequence). The CDR3 DNA sequence: TGCAGTGCTCCCCCGGGTTGGGGAATATCTGATTCACCCCTCCACTTT. Protein sequence: CSAPPGWGISDSPLHF.

The rearrangement uses TRBV5-1 and TRBJ2-3; 9 bases line up with TRBD1. This CDR3 is 15 amino acids long. V trimming: 4 bases; J trimming: 1 base; junction bases outside the gene matches: 4. Germline values: CDR1 SGHRS, CDR2 YFSETQ. This CDR3 is CASSERTGGTDTQYF. The CDR3 DNA follows: TGCGCCAGCAGCGAGCGGACAGGGGGCACAGATACGCAGTATTTT.

Only a few counts were recorded for this clonotype. The chain has TRBV7-6 and TRBJ2-5, with D perhaps matching TRBD2 (6 bases). This CDR3 contains 14 residues. With 2 bases removed from V and 2 bases from J, the gap between germline ends came to 9 bases. CDR1 and CDR2 (germline): SGHVS, FNYEAQ. The CDR3 loop is CASSLNAGQETQYF. Here the CDR3 DNA reads TGTGCCAGCAGCTTAAATGCGGGGCAAGAGACCCAGTACTTC.

V and J are TRBV29-1 and TRBJ2-7, with 9 bases matching TRBD2. The CDR3 covers 16 residues. Losses at the gene ends were 7 bases for V and 4 bases for J; bases not matched to a gene: 17. Germline V gives CDR1 SQVTM, CDR2 ANQGSEA. The CDR3 reads CSALLAGRGGGYEQYF. The CDR3 bases are TGCAGCGCATTGCTAGCGGGGAGGGGAGGGGGTTACGAGCAGTACTTC.